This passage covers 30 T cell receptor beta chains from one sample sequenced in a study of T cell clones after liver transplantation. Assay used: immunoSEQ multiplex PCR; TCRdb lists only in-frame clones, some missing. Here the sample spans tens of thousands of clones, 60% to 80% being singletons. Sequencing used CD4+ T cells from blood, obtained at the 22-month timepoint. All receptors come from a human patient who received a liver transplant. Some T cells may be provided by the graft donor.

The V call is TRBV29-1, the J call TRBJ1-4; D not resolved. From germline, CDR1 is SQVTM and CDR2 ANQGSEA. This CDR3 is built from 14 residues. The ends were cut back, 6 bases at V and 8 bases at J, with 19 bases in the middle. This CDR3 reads CSVMGSSGKEKLFF. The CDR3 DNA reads TGCAGCGTCATGGGGTCCTCCGGGAAAGAAAAACTGTTTTTT.

CDR3 in amino acids: CASSDEEGETQYF. Here the CDR3 DNA reads TGTGCCAGCAGTGACGAAGAGGGGGAGACCCAGTACTTC. The chain has TRBV6-4 and TRBJ2-5; D is tentatively TRBD1 or TRBD2 (5 bases each). Trimming left V 2 bases short and J 5 bases short, with 9 bases between. CDR3 size: 13 residues. Germline V lookup: CDR1 MRHNA, CDR2 SNTAGT.

The CDR3 region has the DNA TGCGCCAGCAGTGAGTCGGGGAATTTTAACTCCTACGAGCAGTACTTC. This sequence encodes CASSESGNFNSYEQYF. The chain couples TRBV10-1 to TRBJ2-7; no firm D call. Germline V gene data show CDR1 as WNHNN and CDR2 as SYGVQD (reference sequence). The CDR3 has 16 amino acids. Trimming cost V 0 bases and J 0 bases, with 12 bases left between them.

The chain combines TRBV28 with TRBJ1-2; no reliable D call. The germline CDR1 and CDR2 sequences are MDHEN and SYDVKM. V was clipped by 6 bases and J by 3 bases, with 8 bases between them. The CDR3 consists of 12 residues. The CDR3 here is CASSSADYGYTF. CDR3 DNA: TGTGCCAGCAGCTCGGCGGACTATGGCTACACCTTC.

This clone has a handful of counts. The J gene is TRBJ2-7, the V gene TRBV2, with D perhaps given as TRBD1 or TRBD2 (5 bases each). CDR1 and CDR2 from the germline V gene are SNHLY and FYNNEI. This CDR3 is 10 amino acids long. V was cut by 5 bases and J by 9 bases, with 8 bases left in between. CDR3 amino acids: CASSLGTQYF. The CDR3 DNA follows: TGTGCCAGCAGTTTAGGGACGCAGTACTTC.

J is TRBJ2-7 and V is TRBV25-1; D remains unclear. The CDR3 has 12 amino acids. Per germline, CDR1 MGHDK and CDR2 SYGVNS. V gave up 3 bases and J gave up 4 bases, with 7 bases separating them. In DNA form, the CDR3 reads TGTGCCAGCAGTGATTCAAATTACGAGCAGTACTTC. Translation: CASSDSNYEQYF.

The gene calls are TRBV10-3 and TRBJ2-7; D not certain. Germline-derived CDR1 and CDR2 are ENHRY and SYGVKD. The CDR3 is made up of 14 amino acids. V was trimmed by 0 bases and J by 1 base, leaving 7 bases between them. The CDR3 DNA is TGTGCCATCAGTGAGTCGGCAGGATCCTACGAGCAGTACTTC. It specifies CAISESAGSYEQYF.

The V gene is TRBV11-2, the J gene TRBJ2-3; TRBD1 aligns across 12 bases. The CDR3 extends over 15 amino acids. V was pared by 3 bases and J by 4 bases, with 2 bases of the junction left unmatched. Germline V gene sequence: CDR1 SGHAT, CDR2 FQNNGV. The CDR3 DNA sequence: TGTGCCAGCAGCTTTGGGACAGGGGGCCCAGATACGCAGTATTTT. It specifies CASSFGTGGPDTQYF.

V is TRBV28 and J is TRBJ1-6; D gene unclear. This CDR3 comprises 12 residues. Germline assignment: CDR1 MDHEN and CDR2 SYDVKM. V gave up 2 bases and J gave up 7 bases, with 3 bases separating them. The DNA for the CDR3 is TGTGCCAGCAGTTTACTAAATTCACCCCTCCACTTT. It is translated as CASSLLNSPLHF.

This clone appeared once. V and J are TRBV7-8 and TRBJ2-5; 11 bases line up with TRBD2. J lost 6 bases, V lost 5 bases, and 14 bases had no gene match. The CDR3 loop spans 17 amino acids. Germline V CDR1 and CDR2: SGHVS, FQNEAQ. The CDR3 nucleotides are TGTGCCAGCAGCCTTCGAGACCTAGCGGGGGGTTGGAAGACCCAGTACTTC. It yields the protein CASSLRDLAGGWKTQYF.

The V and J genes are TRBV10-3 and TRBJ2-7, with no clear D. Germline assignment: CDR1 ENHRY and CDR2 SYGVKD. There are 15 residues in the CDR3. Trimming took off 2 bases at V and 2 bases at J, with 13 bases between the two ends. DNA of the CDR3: TGTGCCATCAGTGAGCCCATGGTGGGTCCCTACGAGCAGTACTTC. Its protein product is CAISEPMVGPYEQYF.

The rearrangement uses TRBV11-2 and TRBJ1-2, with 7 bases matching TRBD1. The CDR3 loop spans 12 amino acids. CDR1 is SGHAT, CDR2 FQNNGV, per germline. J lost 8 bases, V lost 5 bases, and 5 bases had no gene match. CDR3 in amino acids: CASSLQGNGYTF. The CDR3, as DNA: TGTGCCAGCAGCCTACAGGGGAACGGCTACACCTTC. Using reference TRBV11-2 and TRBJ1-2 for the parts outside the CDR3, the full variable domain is EAGVAQSPRYKIIEKRQSVAFWCNPISGHATLYWYQQILGQGPKLLIQFQNNGVVDDSQLPKDRFSAERLKGVDSTLKIQPAKLEDSAVYLCASSLQGNGYTFGSGTRLTVV.

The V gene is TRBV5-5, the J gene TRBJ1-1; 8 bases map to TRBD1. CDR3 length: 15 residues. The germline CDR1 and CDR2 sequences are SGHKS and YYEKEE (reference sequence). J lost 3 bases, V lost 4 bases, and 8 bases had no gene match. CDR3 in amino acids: CASSLQGAAYTEAFF. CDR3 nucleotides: TGTGCCAGCAGCCTGCAGGGGGCAGCGTACACTGAAGCTTTCTTT.

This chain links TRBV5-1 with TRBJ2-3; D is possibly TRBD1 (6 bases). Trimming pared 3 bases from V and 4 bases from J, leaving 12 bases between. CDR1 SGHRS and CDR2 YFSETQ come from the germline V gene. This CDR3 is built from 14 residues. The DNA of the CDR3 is TGCGCCAGCAGCTCAGGACAGCTCCCAGATACGCAGTATTTT. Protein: CASSSGQLPDTQYF.

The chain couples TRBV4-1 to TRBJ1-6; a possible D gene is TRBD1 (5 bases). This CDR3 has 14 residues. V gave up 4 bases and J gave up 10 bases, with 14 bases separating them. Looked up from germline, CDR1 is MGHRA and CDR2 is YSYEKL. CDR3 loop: CASSLLGGKSPLHF. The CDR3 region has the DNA TGCGCCAGCAGCCTTCTGGGGGGGAAATCACCCCTCCACTTT.

The CDR3 region is CASRTFIILNTEAFF. Here the CDR3 DNA reads TGTGCCAGCAGGACTTTCATTATTTTGAACACTGAAGCTTTCTTT. The chain couples TRBV2 to TRBJ1-1, with D hard to call. The length of the CDR3 is 15 residues. Per germline, CDR1 SNHLY and CDR2 FYNNEI. The V gene lost 6 bases and the J gene lost 0 bases, with 14 bases spanning the gap.

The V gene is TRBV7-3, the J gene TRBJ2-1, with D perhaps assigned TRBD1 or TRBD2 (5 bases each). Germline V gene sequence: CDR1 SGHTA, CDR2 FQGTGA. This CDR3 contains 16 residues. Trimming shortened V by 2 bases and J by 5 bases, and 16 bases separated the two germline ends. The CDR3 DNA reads TGTGCCAGCAGCTTACTCGGGACCGCAAGCGACAATGAGCAGTTCTTC. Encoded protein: CASSLLGTASDNEQFF. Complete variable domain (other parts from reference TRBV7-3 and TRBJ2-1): GAGVSQTPSNKVTEKGKYVELRCDPISGHTALYWYRQSLGQGPEFLIYFQGTGAADDSGLPNDRFFAVRPEGSVSTLKIQRTERGDSAVYLCASSLLGTASDNEQFFGPGTRLTVL.

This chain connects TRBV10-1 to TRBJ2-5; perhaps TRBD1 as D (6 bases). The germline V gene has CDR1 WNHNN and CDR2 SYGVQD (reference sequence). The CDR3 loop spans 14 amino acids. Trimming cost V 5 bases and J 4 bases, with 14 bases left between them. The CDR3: CASSSGQQRETQYF. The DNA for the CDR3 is TGCGCCAGCAGTAGTGGACAGCAGAGAGAGACCCAGTACTTC.

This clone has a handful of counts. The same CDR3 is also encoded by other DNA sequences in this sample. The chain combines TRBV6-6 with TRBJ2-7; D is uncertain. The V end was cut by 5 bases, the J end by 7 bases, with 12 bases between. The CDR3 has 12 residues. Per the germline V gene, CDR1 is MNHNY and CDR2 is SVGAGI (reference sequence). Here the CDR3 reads CASSTLGYEQYF. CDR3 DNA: TGTGCCAGCAGTACGCTGGGGTATGAGCAGTACTTC.

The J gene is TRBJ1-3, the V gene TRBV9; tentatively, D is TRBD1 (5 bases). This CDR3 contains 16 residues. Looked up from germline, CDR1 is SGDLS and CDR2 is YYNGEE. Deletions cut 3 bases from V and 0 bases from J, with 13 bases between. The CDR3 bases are TGTGCCAGCAGCGCCCGACAGTCCTTCTCTGGAAACACCATATATTTT. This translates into CASSARQSFSGNTIYF. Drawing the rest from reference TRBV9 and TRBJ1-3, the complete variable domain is DSGVTQTPKHLITATGQRVTLRCSPRSGDLSVYWYQQSLDQGLQFLIQYYNGEERAKGNILERFSAQQFPDLHSELNLSSLELGDSALYFCASSARQSFSGNTIYFGEGSWLTVV.

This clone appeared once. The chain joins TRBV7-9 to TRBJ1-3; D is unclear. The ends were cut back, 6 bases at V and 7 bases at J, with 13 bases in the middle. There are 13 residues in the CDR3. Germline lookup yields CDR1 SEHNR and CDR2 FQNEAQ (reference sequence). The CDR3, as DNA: TGTGCCAGCAGTCGAGACCAAATGAACACCATATATTTT. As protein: CASSRDQMNTIYF.

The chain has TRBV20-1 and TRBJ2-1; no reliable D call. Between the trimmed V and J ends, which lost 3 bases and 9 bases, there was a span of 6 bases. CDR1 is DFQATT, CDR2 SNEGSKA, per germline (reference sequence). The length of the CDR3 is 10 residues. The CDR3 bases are TGCAGTGCTAGGCTCCTTGAGCAGTTCTTC. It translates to CSARLLEQFF.

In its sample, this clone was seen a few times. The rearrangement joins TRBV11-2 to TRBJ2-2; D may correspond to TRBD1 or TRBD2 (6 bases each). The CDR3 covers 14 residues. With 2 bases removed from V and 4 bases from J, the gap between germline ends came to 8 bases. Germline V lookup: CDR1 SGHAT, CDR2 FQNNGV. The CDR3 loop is CASSLRGLTGELFF. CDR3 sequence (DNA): TGTGCCAGCAGCTTACGGGGGCTCACCGGGGAGCTGTTTTTT.

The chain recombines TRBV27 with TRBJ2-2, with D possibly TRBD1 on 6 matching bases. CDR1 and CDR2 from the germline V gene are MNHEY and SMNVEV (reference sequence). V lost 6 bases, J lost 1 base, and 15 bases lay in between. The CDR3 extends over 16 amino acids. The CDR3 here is CASRLAPGQNTGELFF. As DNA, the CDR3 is TGTGCCAGCAGGCTGGCCCCGGGACAGAACACCGGGGAGCTGTTTTTT.

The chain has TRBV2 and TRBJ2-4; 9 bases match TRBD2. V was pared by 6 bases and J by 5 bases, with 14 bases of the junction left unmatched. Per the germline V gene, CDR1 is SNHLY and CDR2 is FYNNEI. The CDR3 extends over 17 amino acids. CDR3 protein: CASSPRGLRGGENIQYF. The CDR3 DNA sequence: TGTGCCAGCAGCCCGCGAGGTCTGCGGGGGGGGGAAAACATTCAGTACTTC. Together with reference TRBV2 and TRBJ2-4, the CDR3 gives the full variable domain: EPEVTQTPSHQVTQMGQEVILRCVPISNHLYFYWYRQILGQKVEFLVSFYNNEISEKSEIFDDQFSVERPDGSNFTLKIRSTKLEDSAMYFCASSPRGLRGGENIQYFGAGTRLSVL.

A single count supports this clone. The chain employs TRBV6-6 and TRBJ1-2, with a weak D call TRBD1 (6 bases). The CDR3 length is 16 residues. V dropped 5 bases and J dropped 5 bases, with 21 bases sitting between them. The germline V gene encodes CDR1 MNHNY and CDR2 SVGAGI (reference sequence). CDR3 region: CASSPRPARGDYGYTF. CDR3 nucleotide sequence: TGTGCCAGCAGTCCCAGGCCCGCCAGGGGCGATTATGGCTACACCTTC.

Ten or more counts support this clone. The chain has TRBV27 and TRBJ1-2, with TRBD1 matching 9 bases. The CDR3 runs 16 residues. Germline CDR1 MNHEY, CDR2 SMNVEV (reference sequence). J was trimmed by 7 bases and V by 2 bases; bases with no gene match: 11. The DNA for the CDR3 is TGTGCCAGCAGTTTAGGTTTGGGACAGGGTGAACCTGGCTACACCTTC. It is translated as CASSLGLGQGEPGYTF.

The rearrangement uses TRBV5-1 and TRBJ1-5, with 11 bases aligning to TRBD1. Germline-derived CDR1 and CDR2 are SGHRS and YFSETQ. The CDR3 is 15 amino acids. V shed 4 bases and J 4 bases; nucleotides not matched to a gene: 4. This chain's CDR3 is CASSPGQGANQPQHF. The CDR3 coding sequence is TGCGCCAGCAGCCCCGGACAGGGGGCAAATCAGCCCCAGCATTTT.

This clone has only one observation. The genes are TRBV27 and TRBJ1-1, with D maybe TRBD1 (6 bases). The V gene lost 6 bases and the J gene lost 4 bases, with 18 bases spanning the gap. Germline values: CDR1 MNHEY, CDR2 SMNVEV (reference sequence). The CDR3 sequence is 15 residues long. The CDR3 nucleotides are TGTGCCAGCAGATTGAACAGGGTTTACGGCACTGAAGCTTTCTTT. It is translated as CASRLNRVYGTEAFF.

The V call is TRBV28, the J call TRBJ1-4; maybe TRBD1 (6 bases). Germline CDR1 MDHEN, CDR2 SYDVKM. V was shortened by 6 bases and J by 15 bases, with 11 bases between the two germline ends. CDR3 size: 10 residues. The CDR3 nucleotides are TGTGCCAGCAGGGCCAGGGGTATGTTTTTT. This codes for CASRARGMFF. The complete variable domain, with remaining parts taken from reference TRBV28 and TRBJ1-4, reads DVKVTQSSRYLVKRTGEKVFLECVQDMDHENMFWYRQDPGLGLRLIYFSYDVKMKEKGDIPEGYSVSREKKERFSLILESASTNQTSMYLCASRARGMFFGSGTQLSVL.